Each of the 3 T cell receptor beta chains below was sequenced from the same sample in a study of blood T cell repertoires in COVID-19. Method: immunoSEQ multiplex PCR; TCRdb's copy keeps in-frame clones and lacks some. The sample has 120,000 or so clones, roughly four fifths seen once. The sequencing sample was made of peripheral blood. The origin of the receptors is a woman aged 45-65 years with acute or convalescent COVID-19.

The chain's CDR3 is CASSERAGFSTDTQYF. For the CDR3, the DNA is TGTGCCAGCAGTGAACGTGCAGGCTTCTCCACAGATACGCAGTATTTT. This rearrangement joins TRBV25-1 to TRBJ2-3, with D unresolved. Germline V gives CDR1 MGHDK, CDR2 SYGVNS. This CDR3 spans 16 amino acids. V gave up 2 bases and J gave up 2 bases, with 14 bases separating them.

This chain uses TRBV29-1 with TRBJ1-1, with 9 positions matching TRBD1. V was clipped by 4 bases and J by 11 bases; unmatched bases: 11. Germline loops: CDR1 SQVTM, CDR2 ANQGSEA. This CDR3 has 13 residues. The CDR3 DNA is TGCAGCGTTGCCGACAGGGGGATTCCGGGGGCTTTCTTT. The encoded protein is CSVADRGIPGAFF.

The chain uses TRBV20-1 and TRBJ2-1; TRBD2 agrees at 7 bases. With V trimmed by 3 bases and J by 0 bases, 5 bases remained unmatched. CDR3 length: 15 residues. Germline lookup yields CDR1 DFQATT and CDR2 SNEGSKA (reference sequence). Here the CDR3 reads CSASKGGSSYNEQFF. CDR3 nucleotide sequence: TGCAGTGCTAGTAAGGGCGGGAGCTCCTACAATGAGCAGTTCTTC.